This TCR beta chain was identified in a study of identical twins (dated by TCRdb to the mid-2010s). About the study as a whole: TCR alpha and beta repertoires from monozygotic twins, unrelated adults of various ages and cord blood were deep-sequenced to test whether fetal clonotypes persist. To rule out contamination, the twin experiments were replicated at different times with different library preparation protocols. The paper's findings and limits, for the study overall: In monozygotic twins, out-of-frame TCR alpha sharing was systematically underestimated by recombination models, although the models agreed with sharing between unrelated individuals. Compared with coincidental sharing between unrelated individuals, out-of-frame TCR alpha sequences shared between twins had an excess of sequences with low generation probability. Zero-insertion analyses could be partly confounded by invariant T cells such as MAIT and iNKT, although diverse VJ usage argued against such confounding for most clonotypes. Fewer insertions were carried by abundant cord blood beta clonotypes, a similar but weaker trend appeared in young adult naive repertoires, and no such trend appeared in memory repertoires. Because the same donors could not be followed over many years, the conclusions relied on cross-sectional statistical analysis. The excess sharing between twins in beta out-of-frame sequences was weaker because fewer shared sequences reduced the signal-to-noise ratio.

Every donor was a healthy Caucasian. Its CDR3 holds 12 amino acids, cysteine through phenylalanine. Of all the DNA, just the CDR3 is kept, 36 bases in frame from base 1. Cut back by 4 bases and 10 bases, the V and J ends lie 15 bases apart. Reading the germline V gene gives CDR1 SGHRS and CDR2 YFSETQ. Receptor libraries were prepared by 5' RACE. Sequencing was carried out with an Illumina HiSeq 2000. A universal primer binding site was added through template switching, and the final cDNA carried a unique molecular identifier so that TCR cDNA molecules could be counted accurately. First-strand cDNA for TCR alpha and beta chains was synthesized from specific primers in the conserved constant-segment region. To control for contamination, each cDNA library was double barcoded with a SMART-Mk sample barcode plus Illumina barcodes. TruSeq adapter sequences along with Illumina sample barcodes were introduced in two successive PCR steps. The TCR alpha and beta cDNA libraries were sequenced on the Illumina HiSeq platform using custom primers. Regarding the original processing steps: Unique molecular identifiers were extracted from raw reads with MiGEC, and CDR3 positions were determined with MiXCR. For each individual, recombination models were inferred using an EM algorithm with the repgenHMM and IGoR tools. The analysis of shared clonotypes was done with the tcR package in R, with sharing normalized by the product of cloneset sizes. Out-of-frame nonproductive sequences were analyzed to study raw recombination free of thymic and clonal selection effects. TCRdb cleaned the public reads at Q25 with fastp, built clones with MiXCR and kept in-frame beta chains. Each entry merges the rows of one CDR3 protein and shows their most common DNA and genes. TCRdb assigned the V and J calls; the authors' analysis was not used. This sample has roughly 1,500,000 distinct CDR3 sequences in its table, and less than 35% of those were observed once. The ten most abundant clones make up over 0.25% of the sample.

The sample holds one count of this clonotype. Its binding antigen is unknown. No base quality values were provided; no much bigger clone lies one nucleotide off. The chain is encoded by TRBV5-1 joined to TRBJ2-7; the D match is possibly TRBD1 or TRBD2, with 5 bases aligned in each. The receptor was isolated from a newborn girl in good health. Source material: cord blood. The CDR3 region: CASSPLGGDQYF. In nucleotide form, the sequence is TGCGCCAGCAGCCCGCTAGGTGGGGACCAGTACTTC.